This paragraph reports one T cell receptor (beta chain). With a J-beta primer mix and a sample-barcoded 5' primer, a second PCR ran about 7 to 12 cycles. TCRdb passed the 5' RACE reads through MiXCR, listing each CDR3 protein once. The sample consists of around 1,000,000 distinct CDR3 sequences, around 27% of them appearing once. V lost 2 bases and J 5 bases, leaving 7 bases between the germline ends. The CDR3 has 13 residues. Germline V gene lookup returns CDR1 SEHNR and CDR2 FQNEAQ (reference sequence). Caucasian, healthy and from Russia, the donors were aged between roughly 6 and 95. Every donor contributed roughly 10 milliliters of peripheral blood by blood draw. This entry belongs to a study of blood T cells in healthy people across ages. This same sample was also part of a study on T cells of mothers and their children. As that study records: The donor cohort consisted of three healthy Caucasian mothers and their six children. Over 8 million TCR beta CDR3 reads were obtained from each mother, and a few million from each child.

This receptor was taken from a girl aged 2-10 years in good health. What was sequenced was blood. The chain links TRBV7-9 to TRBJ2-1, with unresolved D. The CDR3 nucleotides read TGTGCCAGCAGCTTAACCGCGGACAATGAGCAGTTCTTC. Protein: CASSLTADNEQFF.